This T cell receptor beta chain was observed in a study of blood T cell repertoires in COVID-19. On the study more broadly: The United States, Italy and Spain were the sources of the acute and convalescent COVID-19 samples. Sample material is recorded as cDNA or gDNA derived from T cells, B-cell-depleted T cells, or PBMCs.

Looked up from germline, CDR1 is LGHNA and CDR2 is YNFKEQ. Trimming removed 0 bases from V and 8 bases from J, with 14 bases in between. This CDR3 comprises 15 residues. Per the original methods: Counts of nucleated cells, estimated from reference gene primer amplification, were obtained. Some clones are missing from TCRdb's copy, which holds only in-frame ones; the method was immunoSEQ multiplex PCR. V and J calls plus clone size are reproduced from that table; the DNA served to infer D and trimming. The sample has about 150,000 clones; around 82% are singletons. The gene calls are TRBV4-2 and TRBJ1-5; D might be TRBD1 (6 bases). This receptor was obtained from a human donor with acute or convalescent COVID-19. The donor label of this sample is uncertain. The sequenced sample was peripheral blood. CDR3 in amino acids: CASSQDPQGREPQHF. DNA for the CDR3: TGTGCCAGCAGCCAAGATCCACAGGGTAGGGAGCCCCAGCATTTT.